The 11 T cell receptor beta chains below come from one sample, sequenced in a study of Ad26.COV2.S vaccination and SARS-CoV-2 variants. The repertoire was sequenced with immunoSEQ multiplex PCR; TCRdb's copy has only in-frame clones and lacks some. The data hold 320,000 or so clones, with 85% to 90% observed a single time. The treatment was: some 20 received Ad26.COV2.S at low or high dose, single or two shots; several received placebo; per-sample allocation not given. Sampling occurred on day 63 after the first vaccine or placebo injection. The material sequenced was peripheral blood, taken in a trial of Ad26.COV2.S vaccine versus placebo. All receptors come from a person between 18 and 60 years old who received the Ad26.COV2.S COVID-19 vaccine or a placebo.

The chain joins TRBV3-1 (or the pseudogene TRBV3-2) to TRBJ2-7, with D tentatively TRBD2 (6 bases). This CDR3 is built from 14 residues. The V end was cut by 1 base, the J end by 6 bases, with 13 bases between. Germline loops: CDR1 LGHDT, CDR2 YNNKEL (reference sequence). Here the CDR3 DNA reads TGTGCCAGCAGCCAAGCCGGGGGTCAGGGCGAGCAGTACGTC. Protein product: CASSQAGGQGEQYV.

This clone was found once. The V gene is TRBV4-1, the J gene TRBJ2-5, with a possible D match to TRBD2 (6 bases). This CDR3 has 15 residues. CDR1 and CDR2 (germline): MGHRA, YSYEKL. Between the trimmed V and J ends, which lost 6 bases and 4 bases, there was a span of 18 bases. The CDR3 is CASRRGPGGGETQYF. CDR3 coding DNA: TGCGCCAGCAGGCGCGGCCCTGGGGGAGGAGAGACCCAGTACTTC.

The CDR3 DNA sequence: TGCGCCAGCAGCTTGGGGGGCTTTAAAGGACAGGGATTGTACGTGAGGTCCTACAATGAGCAGTTCTTC. As protein: CASSLGGFKGQGLYVRSYNEQFF. V usage is TRBV5-1 and J usage is TRBJ2-1; 8 bases agree with TRBD1. The ends lost 0 bases at V and 1 base at J; junction bases unmatched: 24. This CDR3 has 23 amino acids. Germline values: CDR1 SGHRS, CDR2 YFSETQ.

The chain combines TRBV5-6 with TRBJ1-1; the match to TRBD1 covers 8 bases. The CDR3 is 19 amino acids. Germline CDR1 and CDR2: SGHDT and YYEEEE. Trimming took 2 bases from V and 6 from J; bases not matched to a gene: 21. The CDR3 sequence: CASSLRTGQGARWFSEAFF. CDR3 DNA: TGTGCCAGCAGCTTAAGGACTGGGCAGGGGGCGCGCTGGTTTTCTGAAGCTTTCTTT.

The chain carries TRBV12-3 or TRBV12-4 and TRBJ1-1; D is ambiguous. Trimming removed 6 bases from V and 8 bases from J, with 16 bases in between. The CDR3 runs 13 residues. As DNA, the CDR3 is TGTGCCAGCAGCACCCAGGCGGGATTAGAAGCTTTCTTT. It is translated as CASSTQAGLEAFF.

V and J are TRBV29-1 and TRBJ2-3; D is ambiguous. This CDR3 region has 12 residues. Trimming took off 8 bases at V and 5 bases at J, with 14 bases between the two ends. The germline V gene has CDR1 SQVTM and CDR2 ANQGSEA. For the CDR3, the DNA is TGCAGCCTTAGGGTGGGAAGAGATACGCAGTATTTT. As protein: CSLRVGRDTQYF.

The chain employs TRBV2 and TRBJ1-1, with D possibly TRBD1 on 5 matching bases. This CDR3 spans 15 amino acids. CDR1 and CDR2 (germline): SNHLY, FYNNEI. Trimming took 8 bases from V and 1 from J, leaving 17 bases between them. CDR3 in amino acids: CASLHPGLKNTEAFF. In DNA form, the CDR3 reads TGTGCCAGCCTTCATCCGGGACTGAAGAACACTGAAGCTTTCTTT.

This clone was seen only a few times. CDR3 nucleotides: TGTGCCAGCAGCTTTCTGGGGGGCGAGCAGTACGTC. This sequence encodes CASSFLGGEQYV. This chain uses TRBV13 with TRBJ2-7, with D perhaps matching TRBD2 (6 bases). The CDR3 totals 12 residues. Germline V CDR1 and CDR2: PRHDT, FYEKMQ (reference sequence). V lost 3 bases to trimming and J lost 6 bases, with 9 bases between them.

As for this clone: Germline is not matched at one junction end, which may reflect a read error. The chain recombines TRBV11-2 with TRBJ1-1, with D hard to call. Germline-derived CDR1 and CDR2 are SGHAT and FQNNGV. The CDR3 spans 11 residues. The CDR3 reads CASSSASLGGF. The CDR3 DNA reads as TGTGCCAGCAGCTCGGCGTCGCTCGGAGGTTTT. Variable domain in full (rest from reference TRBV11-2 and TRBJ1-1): EAGVAQSPRYKIIEKRQSVAFWCNPISGHATLYWYQQILGQGPKLLIQFQNNGVVDDSQLPKDRFSAERLKGVDSTLKIQPAKLEDSAVYLCASSSASLGGFGQGTRLTVV.

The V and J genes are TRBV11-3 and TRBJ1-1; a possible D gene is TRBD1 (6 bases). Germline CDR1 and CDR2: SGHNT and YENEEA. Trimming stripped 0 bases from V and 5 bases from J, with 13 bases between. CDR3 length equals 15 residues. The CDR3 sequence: CASSLEGGRTTEAFF. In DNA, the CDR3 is TGTGCCAGCAGCTTAGAGGGGGGGCGGACGACTGAAGCTTTCTTT.

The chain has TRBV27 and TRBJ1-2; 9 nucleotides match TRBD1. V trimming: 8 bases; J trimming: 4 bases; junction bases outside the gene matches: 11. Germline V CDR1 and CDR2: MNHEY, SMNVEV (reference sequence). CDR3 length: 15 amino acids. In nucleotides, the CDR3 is TGTGCCAGCGGACAACAGGGGGCATTTTTCTATGGCTACACCTTC. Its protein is CASGQQGAFFYGYTF.